This T cell receptor (beta chain) was sequenced in a study of T-cell reconstitution after alpha-beta-depleted transplantation in children (dated by TCRdb to about 2016). A note on the overall study: Using TCR repertoire profiling, the study quantitatively followed how T-cell immune reconstitution unfolded in children after TCRalphabeta/CD19-depleted allogeneic hematopoietic cell transplantation.

This clonotype came up many times. This clone's antigen is unknown. No much larger clone exists at a distance of one base, and base qualities are not known. The library was obtained by PCR. Sequencing was performed on an Illumina HiSeq 2500. Molecular barcoding was employed in the preparation of TCR libraries, with unique molecular identifiers being used to normalize TCRbeta repertoire quantification. In TCRdb, the public reads were trimmed at Q25 with fastp and aligned with MiXCR, with productive beta chains retained. CDR3 protein sequences are deduplicated, and each keeps its most common genes and DNA. The sample table holds around 250,000 distinct CDR3 sequences, of which 9.9% were seen once. 9.5% to 13% of the sample lies in the top ten. V trim: 3 bases; J trim: 4 bases; unmatched bases: 7. The CDR3 runs 15 amino acids, cysteine and phenylalanine included. Kept here is only the CDR3 DNA, which spans 45 bases and is read in frame from base 1. The germline V gene (reference sequence) sets CDR1 to MNHEY and CDR2 to SMNVEV.

The chain is made from TRBV27 and TRBJ2-7; TRBD1 lines up with 9 middle nucleotides. The receptor was isolated from a human donor who donated a stem cell graft to a child with SCID. The sequencing used PBMCs from the stem cell graft donor, collected from the stem cell graft. The sequenced DNA is TGTGCCAGCAGTTTTCGCCCGGGACAGGGTTACGAGCAGTACTTC. Its amino acids are CASSFRPGQGYEQYF.